This T cell receptor (beta chain) was obtained from a study of neoadjuvant anti-PD-1 for oral cavity cancer (dated by TCRdb to the early 2020s). About the study as a whole: Three to four biweekly doses of nivolumab at 3 mg/kg were mostly administered to patients before curative-intent surgical resection. The parent correlative cohort included some twelve patients, with an approximately 30% response rate. Patients without progression received a fourth nivolumab dose around day 43 and underwent definitive surgical resection on days 50-56. Under RECIST 1.1, a patient counted as a responder if showing complete response, partial response or stable disease, and as a non-responder if showing progression. General study outcomes and caveats: Within PBMCs, T cell clonality (Gini index) was significantly higher in non-responders than responders after neoadjuvant nivolumab. The TCR analyses had only three patients in each response group, and the authors called for validation in larger cohorts. Higher pretreatment blood TCRbeta clonality and lower post-treatment tumor TCRbeta clonality were correlated with higher pretreatment blood Treg/Th17 ratios.

Read against the paper, the sample's time point label means: before neoadjuvant nivolumab. Patients were newly diagnosed with stage II-IVA oral cavity squamous cell carcinoma and had received no prior systemic or radiation treatment. The cohort was made up of patients with locally advanced, HPV-negative oral cavity squamous cell carcinoma. Peripheral blood mononuclear cells were analyzed directly, without maintenance or expansion in culture. The samples were drawn from a longitudinal correlative study tied to a single-arm phase II trial testing neoadjuvant nivolumab in oral cavity squamous cell carcinoma. Genomic DNA-based TCRbeta sequencing was performed on subject-matched pre- and post-treatment PBMCs and tumors from three responders and three non-responders. Peripheral blood mononuclear cells were collected once before nivolumab treatment and again after treatment, at the time of surgery. The Maxwell RSC DNA from Cells kit was used to extract genomic DNA from PBMCs.

With respect to this clone: Its binding antigen is unknown. One base away there is no much larger clone; base qualities are not given.

PBMC libraries used mostly approximately 0.5 ug of input genomic DNA for deep sequencing, with six replicates per sample. The immunoSEQ hsTCRbeta kit was used to prepare TCRbeta libraries according to the manufacturer's instructions. Sequencing of the completed libraries took place using an Illumina NovaSeq 6000 S4 flow cell after they had been pooled to roughly 2.9 nM. As for the original processing: Raw data preprocessing and quality control were performed with the immunoSEQ Analyzer. The analysis was limited to productive rearrangements, and each clonotype was defined by a unique CDR3 amino acid sequence. Repertoire clonality was estimated as the Gini-Simpson index, which was calculated using the R package tcR. Gini indices were compared with Student's t test, and associations with tumor size change were assessed by Pearson correlation. This immuneACCESS table, as held by TCRdb, lists in-frame sequences with V and J called but not all clones. Of the missing ones, under half trace to an unresolved V gene in checked studies; the others have no known cause. V and J calls and clone size follow that table, whereas D and trimming were derived from the DNA. Present in this sample are roughly 14,000 clones, about 70% of which were seen just once. Roughly 2% of the sample lies in the top ten.

Sequencing was performed on PBMCs, taken before nivolumab (anti-PD-1) treatment. This clonotype was obtained from a person between 35 and 79 years old with oral cavity squamous cell carcinoma.

The CDR3 protein is CASSYNGQGTYEQYF. At the DNA level, the sequence is TGCGCCAGCAGTTACAATGGACAGGGGACCTACGAGCAGTACTTC. Recombination joined TRBV5-1 with TRBJ2-7, with 9 middle bases fitting TRBD1. At the junction V is shortened by 5 bases and J by 2 bases; bases outside the gene matches: 8. CDR1 and CDR2 are read off the germline V gene as SGHRS and YFSETQ. The cysteine opens and the phenylalanine closes a CDR3 of 15 amino acids. Kept here is only the CDR3 DNA, which spans 45 bases and is read in frame from base 1.